This T cell receptor (beta chain) comes out of a study of blood T cell repertoires in COVID-19. Turning to the study itself: The United States, Italy and Spain provided the acute and convalescent COVID-19 samples. PBMCs, B-cell-depleted T cells, or T cells provided the cDNA or gDNA that made up the material.

In the original workflow: Researchers report that nucleated cell counts were estimated from reference gene primer amplification. The assay was immunoSEQ multiplex PCR, and TCRdb's table has in-frame clones only and misses some. The V and J calls and clone size were taken over from that table, and D and trimming were inferred from the DNA. Of under 40,000 clones detected, about nine tenths appear once; the ten largest clones hold more than 13%. The junction had 11 bases not matched to a gene; V was cut back by 3 bases and J by 0 bases. Germline V gene data show CDR1 as KGHSH and CDR2 as LQKENI. CDR3 length: 17 amino acids.

This sequence originates from a man in his 60s with active COVID-19. This sequence joins TRBV18 and TRBJ2-7; 7 bases align to TRBD1. The sequencing sample was made of peripheral blood. This CDR3 reads CASSPLGTARDSYEQYF. CDR3 sequence (DNA): TGTGCCAGCTCACCCCTAGGGACAGCTAGAGACTCCTACGAGCAGTACTTC.